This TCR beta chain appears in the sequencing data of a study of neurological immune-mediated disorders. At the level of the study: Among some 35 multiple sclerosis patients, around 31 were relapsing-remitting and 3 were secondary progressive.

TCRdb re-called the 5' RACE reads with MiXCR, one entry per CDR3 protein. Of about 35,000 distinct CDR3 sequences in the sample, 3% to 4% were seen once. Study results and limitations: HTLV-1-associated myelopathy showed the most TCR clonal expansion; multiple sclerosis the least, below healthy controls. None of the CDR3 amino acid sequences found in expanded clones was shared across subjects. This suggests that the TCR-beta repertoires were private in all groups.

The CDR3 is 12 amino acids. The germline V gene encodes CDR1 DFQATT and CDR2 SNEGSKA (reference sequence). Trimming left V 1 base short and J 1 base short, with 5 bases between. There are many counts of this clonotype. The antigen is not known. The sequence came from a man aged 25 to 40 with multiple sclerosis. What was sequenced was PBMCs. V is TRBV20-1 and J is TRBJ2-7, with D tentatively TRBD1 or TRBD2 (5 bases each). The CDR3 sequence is CSARGGSYEQYF. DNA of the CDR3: TGCAGTGCTAGAGGGGGGTCCTACGAGCAGTACTTC.